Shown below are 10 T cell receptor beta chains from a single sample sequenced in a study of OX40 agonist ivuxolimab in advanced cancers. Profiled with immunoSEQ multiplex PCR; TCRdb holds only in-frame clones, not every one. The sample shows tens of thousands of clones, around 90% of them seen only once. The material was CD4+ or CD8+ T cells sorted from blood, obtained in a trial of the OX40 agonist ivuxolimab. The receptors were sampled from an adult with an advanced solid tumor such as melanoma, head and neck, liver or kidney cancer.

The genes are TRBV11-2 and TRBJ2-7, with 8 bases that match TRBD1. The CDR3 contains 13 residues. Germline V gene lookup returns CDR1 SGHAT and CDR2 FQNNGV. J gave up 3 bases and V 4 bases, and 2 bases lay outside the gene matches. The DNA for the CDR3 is TGTGCCAGCAGCTCGACAGGGGTCTACGAGCAGTACTTC. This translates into CASSSTGVYEQYF.

The CDR3 protein is CASSDPGTNEQFF. In nucleotides, the CDR3 is TGTGCCAGCAGTGACCCCGGGACAAATGAGCAGTTCTTC. The V gene is TRBV2, the J gene TRBJ2-1; D perhaps matches TRBD1 (6 bases). Germline CDR1 SNHLY, CDR2 FYNNEI. This CDR3 comprises 13 residues. V was clipped by 3 bases and J by 7 bases, with 10 bases between them.

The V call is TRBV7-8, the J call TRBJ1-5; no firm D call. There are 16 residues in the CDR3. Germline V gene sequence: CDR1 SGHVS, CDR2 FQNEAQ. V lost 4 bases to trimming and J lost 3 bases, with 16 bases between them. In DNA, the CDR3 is TGTGCCAGCAGCTCCGGGTCAACAGATTCCAATCAGCCCCAGCATTTT. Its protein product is CASSSGSTDSNQPQHF.

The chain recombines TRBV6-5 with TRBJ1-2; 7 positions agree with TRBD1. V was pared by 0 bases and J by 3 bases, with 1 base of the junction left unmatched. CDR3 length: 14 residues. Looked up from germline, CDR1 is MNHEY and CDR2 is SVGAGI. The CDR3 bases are TGTGCCAGCAGTTACTCGGGGACAGACTATGGCTACACCTTC. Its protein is CASSYSGTDYGYTF.

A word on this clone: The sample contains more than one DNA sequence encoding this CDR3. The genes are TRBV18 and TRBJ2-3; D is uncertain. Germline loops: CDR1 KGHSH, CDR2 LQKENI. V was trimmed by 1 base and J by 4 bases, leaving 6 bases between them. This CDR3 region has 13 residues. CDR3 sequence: CASSPLGPDTQYF. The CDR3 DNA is TGTGCCAGCTCACCACTAGGTCCAGATACGCAGTATTTT.

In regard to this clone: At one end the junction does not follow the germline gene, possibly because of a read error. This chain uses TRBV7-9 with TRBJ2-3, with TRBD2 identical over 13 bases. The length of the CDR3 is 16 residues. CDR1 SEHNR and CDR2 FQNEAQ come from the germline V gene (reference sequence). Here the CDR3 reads CASSLAPQTSGRPRDF. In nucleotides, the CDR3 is TGTGCCAGCAGCTTAGCGCCCCAGACTAGCGGGAGGCCGCGGGATTTT. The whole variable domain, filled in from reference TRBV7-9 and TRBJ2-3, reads DTGVSQNPRHKITKRGQNVTFRCDPISEHNRLYWYRQTLGQGPEFLTYFQNEAQLEKSRLLSDRFSAERPKGSFSTLEIQRTEQGDSAMYLCASSLAPQTSGRPRDFGPGTRLTVL.

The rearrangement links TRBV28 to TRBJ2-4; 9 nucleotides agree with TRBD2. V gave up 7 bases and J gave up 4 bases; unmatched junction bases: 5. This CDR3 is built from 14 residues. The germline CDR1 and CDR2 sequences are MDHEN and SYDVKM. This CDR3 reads CASTPTSGKNIQYF. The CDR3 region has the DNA TGTGCCAGCACCCCGACTAGCGGAAAAAACATTCAGTACTTC.

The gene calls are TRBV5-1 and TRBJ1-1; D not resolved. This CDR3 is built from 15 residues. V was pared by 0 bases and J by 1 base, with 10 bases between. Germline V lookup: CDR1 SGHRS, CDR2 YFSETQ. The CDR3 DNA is TGCGCCAGCAGCTTGGATGTGGCCCCGAACACTGAAGCTTTCTTT. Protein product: CASSLDVAPNTEAFF.

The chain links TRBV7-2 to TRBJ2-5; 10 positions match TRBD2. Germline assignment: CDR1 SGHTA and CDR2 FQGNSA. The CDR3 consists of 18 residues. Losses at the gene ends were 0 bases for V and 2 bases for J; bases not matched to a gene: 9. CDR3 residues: CASSLAAGTLAGQETQYF. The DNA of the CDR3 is TGTGCCAGCAGCTTAGCCGCAGGAACACTAGCGGGACAAGAGACCCAGTACTTC.

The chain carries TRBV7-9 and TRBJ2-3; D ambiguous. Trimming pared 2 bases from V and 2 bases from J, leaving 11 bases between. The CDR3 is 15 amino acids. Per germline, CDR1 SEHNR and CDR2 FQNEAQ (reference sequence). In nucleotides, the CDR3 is TGTGCCAGCAGCTTAAATTCCCAGGTCACAGATACGCAGTATTTT. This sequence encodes CASSLNSQVTDTQYF.